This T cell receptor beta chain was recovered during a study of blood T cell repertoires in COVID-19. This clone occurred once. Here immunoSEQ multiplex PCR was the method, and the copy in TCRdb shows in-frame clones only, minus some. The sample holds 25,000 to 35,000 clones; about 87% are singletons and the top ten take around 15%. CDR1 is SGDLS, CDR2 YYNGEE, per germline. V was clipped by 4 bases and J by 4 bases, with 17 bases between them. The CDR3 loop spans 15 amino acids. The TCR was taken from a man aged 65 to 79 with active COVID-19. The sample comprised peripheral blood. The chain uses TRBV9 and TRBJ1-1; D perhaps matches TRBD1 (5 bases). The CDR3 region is CASSPTGGTSTEAFF. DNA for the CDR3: TGTGCCAGCAGCCCAACAGGAGGGACGAGCACTGAAGCTTTCTTT.